The T cell receptor beta chain described here comes from a study of T-cell reconstitution after alpha-beta-depleted transplantation in children. TCRbeta library preparation incorporated unique molecular identifiers. Each CDR3 protein is one row after TCRdb ran MiXCR on the PCR reads. The table shows about 690,000 distinct CDR3 sequences, with 16% occurring only once. From germline, CDR1 is SGHVS and CDR2 FNYEAQ. CDR3 length: 16 residues. V trimming: 3 bases; J trimming: 7 bases; junction bases outside the gene matches: 9. This chain uses TRBV7-6 with TRBJ2-1, with 10 bases matching TRBD1. The sample here was PBMCs from the stem cell graft donor, taken from the stem cell graft. The sequence was obtained from a human donor who donated a stem cell graft to a child with acute myeloid leukemia. This CDR3 reads CASSFPGQGDKNEQFF. In DNA, the CDR3 is TGTGCCAGCAGCTTCCCAGGACAGGGGGACAAGAATGAGCAGTTCTTC.